The 29 T cell receptor beta chains listed next were all sequenced from one sample in a study of blood T cell repertoires in COVID-19. Repertoires were generated with immunoSEQ multiplex PCR, while TCRdb's copy carries only in-frame clones and drops some. This sample has about 170,000 clones, with approximately 86% found just once. The specimen was peripheral blood. The source of these receptors is a man in his 70s with acute or convalescent COVID-19.

This clone was seen a handful of times. The chain combines TRBV15 with TRBJ2-7, with TRBD1 as a possible D gene (6 bases). Trimming left V 6 bases short and J 5 bases short, with 17 bases between. The CDR3 is made up of 14 amino acids. Germline values: CDR1 LNHNV, CDR2 YYDKDF (reference sequence). Here the CDR3 DNA reads TGTGCCACCAGTATCCGCGACAGGTACCACGAGCAGTACTTC. It codes for CATSIRDRYHEQYF.

This clone was observed once. The V and J genes are TRBV5-6 and TRBJ1-1, with D hard to call. The CDR3 covers 13 residues. Looked up from germline, CDR1 is SGHDT and CDR2 is YYEEEE. V shed 0 bases and J shed 2 bases, with 5 bases lying between them. As DNA, the CDR3 is TGTGCCAGCAGCTTGGCCAGTAACACTGAAGCTTTCTTT. This codes for CASSLASNTEAFF.

The rearrangement uses TRBV30 and TRBJ1-2; D ambiguous. CDR1 is GTSNPN, CDR2 SVGIG, per germline (reference sequence). V was clipped by 3 bases and J by 4 bases, with 12 bases between them. This CDR3 region has 13 residues. CDR3 sequence: CAWSPRAGYGYTF. The CDR3 region has the DNA TGTGCCTGGAGCCCCCGGGCGGGCTATGGCTACACCTTC. The full variable domain, completed using reference TRBV30 and TRBJ1-2, is SQTIHQWPATLVQPVGSPLSLECTVEGTSNPNLYWYRQAAGRGLQLLFYSVGIGQISSEVPQNLSASRPQDRQFILSSKKLLLSDSGFYLCAWSPRAGYGYTFGSGTRLTVV.

The rearrangement uses TRBV2 and TRBJ1-1; 8 bases map to TRBD1. CDR1 SNHLY and CDR2 FYNNEI come from the germline V gene. Germline trimming cut 4 bases from V and 3 bases from J; bases unmatched to any gene: 7. The CDR3 loop spans 15 amino acids. The CDR3 loop is CASSVGYRGDTEAFF. Written as DNA, the CDR3 is TGTGCCAGCAGTGTGGGGTACAGGGGGGACACTGAAGCTTTCTTT.

J is TRBJ2-3 and V is TRBV5-1, with TRBD2 matching over 16 bases. V lost 4 bases to trimming and J lost 4 bases; unmatched junction nucleotides: 6. CDR3 length: 17 residues. Germline V CDR1 and CDR2: SGHRS, YFSETQ. This CDR3 reads CASSTGTSGGAADTQYF. The CDR3 DNA is TGCGCCAGCAGCACCGGGACTAGCGGGGGGGCTGCAGATACGCAGTATTTT.

The V gene is TRBV10-1, the J gene TRBJ2-2, with 10 nucleotides matching TRBD2. Trimming at V came to 2 bases and at J to 6 bases, leaving 9 bases not matched to a gene. Germline CDR1 WNHNN, CDR2 SYGVQD (reference sequence). The CDR3 runs to 17 residues. The chain's CDR3 is CASSEGAGGRNPGELFF. CDR3 sequence (DNA): TGCGCCAGCAGTGAGGGAGCGGGGGGGCGGAATCCCGGGGAGCTGTTTTTT.

The J gene is TRBJ2-2, the V gene TRBV28; D might be TRBD1 (6 bases). The V end was cut by 6 bases, the J end by 7 bases, with 18 bases between. The CDR3 is made up of 15 amino acids. Germline CDR1 MDHEN, CDR2 SYDVKM. The CDR3 nucleotides read TGTGCCAGCAGCCCCGGATCAGGGGATGGCGGGGAGCTGTTTTTT. Encoded protein: CASSPGSGDGGELFF.

This chain joins TRBV7-2 and TRBJ2-5; a weak D match, TRBD2 (6 bases). The CDR3 sequence is 13 residues long. The germline gives CDR1 SGHTA, CDR2 FQGNSA. Trimming took off 5 bases at V and 4 bases at J, with 11 bases between the two ends. CDR3 sequence reads: CASSAGTGETQYF. In nucleotides, the CDR3 is TGTGCCAGCAGCGCGGGGACGGGAGAGACCCAGTACTTC.

V is TRBV28 and J is TRBJ1-4, with 10 bases identical to TRBD1. Germline-derived CDR1 and CDR2 are MDHEN and SYDVKM. The CDR3 loop spans 20 amino acids. The V segment lost 6 bases and the J segment 0 bases; nucleotides outside the gene matches: 16. The CDR3 DNA follows: TGTGCCAGCAGATCGATACCGGGACAGGGGATAGGCGCAACTAATGAAAAACTGTTTTTT. This gives the protein CASRSIPGQGIGATNEKLFF.

The J gene is TRBJ1-2, the V gene TRBV9; possibly TRBD1 for D (6 bases). The CDR3 has 12 amino acids. Between the trimmed V and J ends, which lost 0 bases and 8 bases, there was a span of 8 bases. Germline assignment: CDR1 SGDLS and CDR2 YYNGEE. CDR3 amino acids: CASSVEQGGYTF. CDR3 in DNA: TGTGCCAGCAGCGTAGAACAGGGAGGCTACACCTTC.

This clone was recorded only once. This sequence joins TRBV7-3 and TRBJ2-1, with 7 bases identical to TRBD2. Germline V gene data show CDR1 as SGHTA and CDR2 as FQGTGA. With 3 bases clipped from V and 10 bases from J, the junction kept 15 bases outside the gene matches. The CDR3 is 16 residues long. CDR3 in DNA: TGTGCCAGCAGCTTCGTCGGGGGACTAACGCTTGCAGAGCAGTTCTTC. Translation gives CASSFVGGLTLAEQFF.

The table lists this clone with a count of one. The chain couples TRBV5-8 to TRBJ2-3; perhaps TRBD1 as D (5 bases). Germline V gene lookup returns CDR1 SGHTS and CDR2 YDEGEE. The CDR3 is 13 residues long. Trimming stripped 0 bases from V and 11 bases from J, with 13 bases between. CDR3 sequence reads: CASSLGRAAEQYF. In nucleotides, the CDR3 is TGTGCCAGCAGCTTGGGCAGGGCCGCTGAGCAGTATTTT.

The DNA of the CDR3 is TGTGCCAGCAGCGCGGAGGTTTACACAGATACGCAGTATTTT. Translating it yields CASSAEVYTDTQYF. The V and J genes are TRBV9 and TRBJ2-3; possible D gene TRBD2, 5 bases. Germline CDR1 reads SGDLS; CDR2 reads YYNGEE. The CDR3 loop spans 14 amino acids. Trimming removed 3 bases from V and 2 bases from J, with 10 bases in between.

The chain uses TRBV10-3 and TRBJ1-1; perhaps TRBD1 as D (5 bases). The CDR3 loop spans 13 amino acids. The germline gives CDR1 ENHRY, CDR2 SYGVKD. V lost 8 bases, J lost 4 bases, and 14 bases lay in between. CDR3 protein: CAIAGSGGTEAFF. The CDR3 DNA follows: TGTGCCATCGCGGGCAGCGGGGGCACTGAAGCTTTCTTT.

The chain employs TRBV9 and TRBJ2-7; the match to TRBD2 covers 9 bases. Germline V gives CDR1 SGDLS, CDR2 YYNGEE. This CDR3 is 15 amino acids long. V shed 3 bases and J 1 base; nucleotides not matched to a gene: 5. The chain's CDR3 is CASSALAGASYEQYF. The CDR3 DNA follows: TGTGCCAGCAGCGCCTTAGCGGGGGCTTCCTACGAGCAGTACTTC.

This chain joins TRBV5-6 and TRBJ1-3; 9 positions agree with TRBD1. Losses at the gene ends were 5 bases for V and 2 bases for J; bases not matched to a gene: 2. The CDR3 totals 14 residues. Germline V lookup: CDR1 SGHDT, CDR2 YYEEEE. The chain's CDR3 is CASSWDRAGNTIYF. CDR3 coding DNA: TGTGCCAGCAGTTGGGACAGGGCTGGAAACACCATATATTTT.

This chain connects TRBV5-1 to TRBJ2-7; 10 bases map to TRBD2. The V gene end was trimmed by 4 bases and the J gene end by 0 bases; junction bases not matched to a gene: 7. This CDR3 comprises 16 residues. Germline V CDR1 and CDR2: SGHRS, YFSETQ. The CDR3 DNA reads TGCGCCAGCAGCCGAACTAGCGGGACTTACTCCTACGAGCAGTACTTC. Its protein is CASSRTSGTYSYEQYF.

The chain couples TRBV7-2 to TRBJ2-3; no reliable D call. V was cut by 1 base and J by 0 bases, with 5 bases left in between. Germline assignment: CDR1 SGHTA and CDR2 FQGNSA. The CDR3 extends over 14 amino acids. CDR3 DNA sequence: TGTGCCAGCAGCTTAGATCATAGCACAGATACGCAGTATTTT. Protein sequence: CASSLDHSTDTQYF. Filled out from reference TRBV7-2 and TRBJ2-3, the complete variable domain reads GAGVSQSPSNKVTEKGKDVELRCDPISGHTALYWYRQSLGQGLEFLIYFQGNSAPDKSGLPSDRFSAERTGGSVSTLTIQRTQQEDSAVYLCASSLDHSTDTQYFGPGTRLTVL.

This clone was counted a single time. This chain uses TRBV5-1 with TRBJ2-1; the match to TRBD2 covers 14 bases. The length of the CDR3 is 16 residues. CDR1 SGHRS and CDR2 YFSETQ come from the germline V gene. J lost 8 bases, V lost 4 bases, and 8 bases had no gene match. CDR3 coding DNA: TGCGCCAGCAGCGCAGGACTAGCGGGAGGTGGAGATGAGCAGTTCTTC. It codes for CASSAGLAGGGDEQFF.

V and J are TRBV24-1 and TRBJ2-5, with D perhaps TRBD1 (6 bases). The CDR3 is 14 amino acids. V lost 6 bases and J lost 5, with 15 bases in between. Germline loops: CDR1 KGHDR, CDR2 SFDVKD. The CDR3, as DNA: TGTGCCACCAGTCCACAGGGTATCGAGGAGACCCAGTACTTC. Translation: CATSPQGIEETQYF.

A few counts support this clone. The chain couples TRBV5-5 to TRBJ2-1; the match to TRBD2 covers 9 bases. This CDR3 has 16 amino acids. The V segment lost 0 bases and the J segment 7 bases; nucleotides outside the gene matches: 8. Germline values: CDR1 SGHKS, CDR2 YYEKEE (reference sequence). The chain's CDR3 is CASSLAFLAGTNEQFF. CDR3 in DNA: TGTGCCAGCAGCTTGGCCTTTCTAGCGGGAACTAATGAGCAGTTCTTC.

The chain carries TRBV9 and TRBJ1-2; TRBD1 agrees at 9 bases. This CDR3 has 18 amino acids. Germline CDR1 reads SGDLS; CDR2 reads YYNGEE. J lost 5 bases, V lost 6 bases, and 20 bases had no gene match. DNA of the CDR3: TGTGCCAGCACCCCCTCGGGACAGGGCTTCATCTCCGGGTATGGCTACACCTTC. Translating it yields CASTPSGQGFISGYGYTF. Drawing the rest from reference TRBV9 and TRBJ1-2, the complete variable domain is DSGVTQTPKHLITATGQRVTLRCSPRSGDLSVYWYQQSLDQGLQFLIQYYNGEERAKGNILERFSAQQFPDLHSELNLSSLELGDSALYFCASTPSGQGFISGYGYTFGSGTRLTVV.

A remark on this clone: Other DNA sequences within the sample encode an identical CDR3. This chain links TRBV5-1 with TRBJ2-3; D is uncertain. Trimming shortened V by 4 bases and J by 8 bases, and 14 bases separated the two germline ends. CDR3 length: 13 residues. CDR1 and CDR2 (germline): SGHRS, YFSETQ. The CDR3 DNA reads as TGCGCCAGCAGCAGCCAGGCCTTTGGTACGCAGTATTTT. It is translated as CASSSQAFGTQYF.

The chain couples TRBV24-1 to TRBJ2-2; maybe TRBD1 (6 bases). The V gene's germline CDR1 is KGHDR and CDR2 SFDVKD. The CDR3 has 14 amino acids. Trimming took 9 bases from V and 0 from J, leaving 10 bases between them. CDR3 bases: TGTGCCACCGGACAGAAATCGAACACCGGGGAGCTGTTTTTT. Its protein product is CATGQKSNTGELFF.

This sequence joins TRBV7-3 and TRBJ2-3; TRBD2 agrees at 9 bases. This CDR3 is 16 amino acids long. Trimming at V came to 5 bases and at J to 0 bases, leaving 6 bases not matched to a gene. The germline V gene has CDR1 SGHTA and CDR2 FQGTGA. CDR3 DNA sequence: TGTGCCAGCAGCCCCGGGACTAGCAGTAGCACAGATACGCAGTATTTT. It is translated as CASSPGTSSSTDTQYF.

The chain links TRBV4-3 to TRBJ2-1, with 8 bases fitting TRBD2. The V gene's germline CDR1 is LGHNA and CDR2 YSLEER. CDR3 length: 19 residues. The V and J ends lost 0 bases and 5 bases, in that order; junction bases with no gene match: 15. Here the CDR3 reads CASSQEPSGWRGANNEQFF. The DNA of the CDR3 is TGCGCCAGCAGCCAAGAACCCTCCGGGTGGCGGGGGGCGAACAATGAGCAGTTCTTC.

In its sample, this clone was seen once. V gene TRBV3-1 (or the pseudogene TRBV3-2) combines with J gene TRBJ2-5, with D possibly matching TRBD1 (6 bases). There are 13 residues in the CDR3. Germline V gene data show CDR1 as LGHDT and CDR2 as YNNKEL (reference sequence). Trimming removed 4 bases at V and 3 bases at J, with 9 bases between. The CDR3 nucleotides read TGTGCCAGCAGCCGATCAGGGGAAGAGACCCAGTACTTC. It is translated as CASSRSGEETQYF.

The V gene is TRBV5-1, the J gene TRBJ2-1; possible D gene TRBD1, 6 bases. This CDR3 region has 14 residues. V lost 3 bases and J 7 bases, leaving 14 bases between the germline ends. CDR1 is SGHRS and CDR2 is YFSETQ in the germline V gene. CDR3 nucleotide sequence: TGCGCCAGCAGCTCTGCTTGGGGGCAGAATGAGCAGTTCTTC. Translated: CASSSAWGQNEQFF. The full variable domain, rest sourced from reference TRBV5-1 and TRBJ2-1, is KAGVTQTPRYLIKTRGQQVTLSCSPISGHRSVSWYQQTPGQGLQFLFEYFSETQRNKGNFPGRFSGRQFSNSRSEMNVSTLELGDSALYLCASSSAWGQNEQFFGPGTRLTVL.

This rearrangement joins TRBV27 to TRBJ1-4; 7 bases agree with TRBD1. The CDR3 totals 17 residues. In germline, CDR1 is MNHEY, CDR2 SMNVEV (reference sequence). Trimming removed 5 bases from V and 4 bases from J; junction bases left unmatched: 13. This chain's CDR3 is CASSPSSTGPSNEKLFF. The CDR3 nucleotides read TGTGCCAGCAGTCCATCCTCGACAGGGCCAAGTAATGAAAAACTGTTTTTT.